The sequence of this T cell receptor beta chain was determined in a study of cytomegalovirus exposure and HLA in healthy donors. Whole-study results and caveats: CMV serostatus was the only recorded immune exposure for donors. Links to common viral pathogens appeared, in a later analysis, for several of the most significant clusters. In an earlier analysis, about 90% or about 30%: the productive usage of most TCR beta V segments.

This CDR3 region has 14 residues. The germline V and J ends were trimmed by 2 bases and 5 bases, with 13 bases remaining between them. CDR1 MGHRA and CDR2 YSYEKL come from the germline V gene. A word on this clone: Its cognate antigen is unknown.

The PCR contained 60 Vbeta and 13 Jbeta primers. Here immunoSEQ multiplex PCR was the method, and the copy in TCRdb shows in-frame clones only, minus some. The profile shows some 110,000 clones, about 69% of them singletons. The V and J genes are TRBV4-1 and TRBJ2-7, with D maybe TRBD1 (6 bases). The sequenced sample was PBMCs. This clonotype was obtained from a woman between 18 and 30 years old in good health and CMV-seronegative. DNA for the CDR3: TGCGCCAGCAGCCAACTAACAGGGATCGACGAGCAGTACTTC. This translates into CASSQLTGIDEQYF.